The 5 T cell receptor beta chains below come from one sample, sequenced in a study of early T cells in non-severe SARS-CoV-2 infection. TCRdb reanalysed the 5' RACE reads using MiXCR and keeps one entry per CDR3 protein. The table shows around 72,000 distinct CDR3 sequences, with 10% occurring only once. Sample: whole blood, taken at baseline. These receptors all come from an adult who was a healthcare worker with PCR-confirmed SARS-CoV-2 infection or an uninfected control (not recorded which).

The V and J genes are TRBV10-3 and TRBJ2-2; D is ambiguous. The ends were cut back, 10 bases at V and 2 bases at J, with 8 bases in the middle. The length of the CDR3 is 12 residues. Germline V gives CDR1 ENHRY, CDR2 SYGVKD. The CDR3 is CANAGNTGELFF. In DNA, the CDR3 is TGTGCCAACGCCGGTAACACCGGGGAGCTGTTTTTT.

This clonotype was picked up a small number of times. CDR3 in amino acids: CASSFPPGNTEAFF. DNA of the CDR3: TGTGCCAGCAGCTTTCCCCCTGGGAACACTGAAGCTTTCTTT. V is TRBV11-2 and J is TRBJ1-1; no definite D call. The CDR3 is 14 amino acids. V was pared by 3 bases and J by 1 base, with 9 bases between. The V gene's germline CDR1 is SGHAT and CDR2 FQNNGV.

This clonotype was picked up a small number of times. The chain joins TRBV28 to TRBJ1-5; no firm D call. The V gene lost 7 bases and the J gene lost 2 bases, with 18 bases spanning the gap. Germline assignment: CDR1 MDHEN and CDR2 SYDVKM. CDR3 size: 16 residues. This chain's CDR3 is CASITVSGLGNQPQHF. CDR3 nucleotide sequence: TGTGCCAGCATCACCGTTTCGGGGTTGGGCAATCAGCCCCAGCATTTT.

The CDR3 DNA reads TGCAGTGCCACTAACCCGCGGCGGGGGGCCACAGATACGCAGTATTTT. Amino acid sequence: CSATNPRRGATDTQYF. This chain uses TRBV20-1 with TRBJ2-3; TRBD2 matches at 8 bases. With 6 bases clipped from V and 2 bases from J, the junction kept 13 bases outside the gene matches. Looked up from germline, CDR1 is DFQATT and CDR2 is SNEGSKA (reference sequence). The CDR3 runs 16 residues.

This clonotype has at least ten counts. This sequence joins TRBV27 and TRBJ2-4; D may be TRBD1 or TRBD2 (5 bases each). Germline CDR1 and CDR2: MNHEY and SMNVEV (reference sequence). V lost 4 bases and J 0 bases, leaving 13 bases between the germline ends. This CDR3 comprises 16 residues. The CDR3 is CASSSGTGLAKNIQYF. Written as DNA, the CDR3 is TGTGCCAGCAGTTCCGGGACCGGCCTAGCCAAAAACATTCAGTACTTC.